These 2 T cell receptor beta chains were sequenced from one sample in a study of PD-L1 blockade in urothelial cancer. As for time point: pretreatment peripheral blood. TCRdb's copy holds only in-frame clones and misses some; the assay was immunoSEQ multiplex PCR. The sample records about 130,000 clones, roughly 84% being singletons. The material was PBMCs, obtained around atezolizumab (anti-PD-L1) treatment. These receptors all come from a man aged 50 or older with urothelial cancer.

This rearrangement joins TRBV6-5 to TRBJ2-7; D is ambiguous. Germline loops: CDR1 MNHEY, CDR2 SVGAGI. The CDR3 is 11 amino acids. V was pared by 0 bases and J by 7 bases, with 4 bases between. The CDR3 sequence: CASSYSSEQYF. The CDR3 DNA reads as TGTGCCAGCAGTTACTCTTCGGAGCAGTACTTC.

The chain uses TRBV18 and TRBJ1-1; D uncertain. V dropped 6 bases and J dropped 10 bases, with 18 bases sitting between them. Germline CDR1 reads KGHSH; CDR2 reads LQKENI. The CDR3 length is 13 residues. The CDR3 is CASSPRLEVAAFF. For the CDR3, the DNA is TGTGCCAGCTCCCCCAGGCTGGAGGTTGCAGCTTTCTTT. Using reference TRBV18 and TRBJ1-1 for the parts outside the CDR3, the full variable domain is NAGVMQNPRHLVRRRGQEARLRCSPMKGHSHVYWYRQLPEEGLKFMVYLQKENIIDESGMPKERFSAEFPKEGPSILRIQQVVRGDSAAYFCASSPRLEVAAFFGQGTRLTVV.